This T cell receptor (beta chain) was sequenced in a study of vaccination effects on CD4 cells after COVID-19. Points from the study as a whole: Healthy vaccinees had only 1 of 255 vaccine-induced clones cross-react with common cold coronaviruses.

Upon completion of more than eight days in culture, CD4+ T cells were isolated. The table came from immunoSEQ multiplex PCR; TCRdb's copy has only in-frame clones and leaves some out. Of tens of thousands of clones listed, approximately 65% are singletons. CDR3 length equals 14 residues. The germline CDR1 and CDR2 sequences are ENHRY and SYGVKD. V was clipped by 4 bases and J by 5 bases, with 15 bases between them. As to this clone: As yet, its antigen is unknown.

The sample in question was CD4+ T cells from PBMCs cultured without peptide, obtained before COVID-19 vaccination. The chain carries TRBV10-3 and TRBJ2-7; D is possibly TRBD2 (5 bases). This sequence was found in a human donor who received a COVID-19 vaccine. The CDR3 region has the DNA TGTGCCATCAGTGCCGGGGTCGGTGGTCACGAGCAGTACTTC. This sequence encodes CAISAGVGGHEQYF.